This is a list of T cell receptor beta chains from one sample in a study of blood T cell repertoires in COVID-19. Method: immunoSEQ multiplex PCR; TCRdb's copy keeps in-frame clones and lacks some. The sample holds 240,000 or so clones, 86% seen once. Sequencing used peripheral blood. The receptors shown here come from a man of 80 years or more with acute or convalescent COVID-19. Each CDR3 is given with its conserved first and last residue. A D gene is named only where the DNA matches it firmly. Expanded clones get a size class; other rows say once, few or many, or leave the size out.

D gene: TRBD2
clone size: .
V gene: TRBV6-5
J gene: TRBJ2-1
CDR3 DNA: TGTGCCAGCAGTTCGCTAGCGGGGGAGCAGTTCTTC
CDR3 protein: CASSSLAGEQFF

D gene: TRBD1
clone size: .
V gene: TRBV5-1
J gene: TRBJ1-1
CDR3 DNA: TGCGCCAGCAGCATCACAGGGGTTAATGAAGCTTTCTTT
CDR3 protein: CASSITGVNEAFF

D gene: TRBD1
clone size: .
V gene: TRBV5-1
J gene: TRBJ2-1
CDR3 DNA: TGCGCCAGCAGCACCGGGACAGGGGAATGGAATGAGCAGTTCTTC
CDR3 protein: CASSTGTGEWNEQFF

D gene: .
clone size: .
V gene: TRBV5-4
J gene: TRBJ2-2
CDR3 DNA: TGTGCCAGCAGCTTGGGAACAGGGCCTATGAACACCGGGGAGCTGTTTTTT
CDR3 protein: CASSLGTGPMNTGELFF

D gene: TRBD2
clone size: .
V gene: TRBV19
J gene: TRBJ2-1
CDR3 DNA: TGTGCCAGTAGGGACCTAGCGGGGGGCCTGGACAATGAGCAGTTCTTC
CDR3 protein: CASRDLAGGLDNEQFF

D gene: TRBD1
clone size: .
V gene: TRBV6-2/TRBV6-3
J gene: TRBJ1-1
CDR3 DNA: TGTGCCAGCAGTTACCAGGGGGCGCGATCTAAAGCTTTCTTT
CDR3 protein: CASSYQGARSKAFF

D gene: TRBD1
clone size: once
V gene: TRBV28
J gene: TRBJ2-7
CDR3 DNA: TGTGCCAGCAGCCCGAGACAGGGGGCCTACGAGCAGTACTTC
CDR3 protein: CASSPRQGAYEQYF

D gene: .
clone size: .
V gene: TRBV6-5
J gene: TRBJ2-7
CDR3 DNA: TGTGCCAGCGGGGGGGGGCCCTACGAGCAGTACTTC
CDR3 protein: CASGGGPYEQYF

D gene: .
clone size: .
V gene: TRBV9
J gene: TRBJ2-7
CDR3 DNA: TGTGCCAGCAGCCCCCGGGGAGACCCCCTCGGCTACGAGCAGTACTTC
CDR3 protein: CASSPRGDPLGYEQYF

D gene: .
clone size: few
V gene: TRBV7-9
J gene: TRBJ1-6
CDR3 DNA: TGTGCCAGCAGCTTAAGACCCCTGGGGGGGAGTAATTCACCCCTCCACTTT
CDR3 protein: CASSLRPLGGSNSPLHF

D gene: TRBD1
clone size: .
V gene: TRBV28
J gene: TRBJ2-7
CDR3 DNA: TGTGCCAGCAGTACGGACAGGGTCTCCGACGAGCAGTACTTC
CDR3 protein: CASSTDRVSDEQYF

D gene: .
clone size: .
V gene: TRBV7-2
J gene: TRBJ1-1
CDR3 DNA: TGTGCCAGCAGTAGACGGAGCTTGAACACTGAAGCTTTCTTT
CDR3 protein: CASSRRSLNTEAFF

D gene: TRBD1
clone size: .
V gene: TRBV28
J gene: TRBJ2-6
CDR3 DNA: TGTGCCAGCACCCGGACAGGCACTGGGGCCAACGTCCTGACTTTC
CDR3 protein: CASTRTGTGANVLTF

D gene: .
clone size: .
V gene: TRBV6-5
J gene: TRBJ1-2
CDR3 DNA: TGTGCCACCTCTGGGGGGACGGTCGACTATGGCTACACCTTC
CDR3 protein: CATSGGTVDYGYTF

D gene: TRBD2
clone size: .
V gene: TRBV10-3
J gene: TRBJ2-1
CDR3 DNA: TGTGCCATCAGTGAGTCAACTAGCGGGAGTAGGTATGAGCAGTTCTTC
CDR3 protein: CAISESTSGSRYEQFF

D gene: .
clone size: .
V gene: TRBV11-2
J gene: TRBJ2-5
CDR3 DNA: TGTGCCAGCAGCTTAGGGGGCGGAGGGGAAGAGACCCAGTACTTC
CDR3 protein: CASSLGGGGEETQYF

D gene: .
clone size: .
V gene: TRBV7-9
J gene: TRBJ2-7
CDR3 DNA: TGTGCCAGCAGCCTACTGGGGGGCGAGCAGTACTTC
CDR3 protein: CASSLLGGEQYF

D gene: TRBD1
clone size: .
V gene: TRBV19
J gene: TRBJ2-3
CDR3 DNA: TGTGCCAGTAGTGACCCTTATCGGACAGGTGCCACAGATACGCAGTATTTT
CDR3 protein: CASSDPYRTGATDTQYF

D gene: .
clone size: few
V gene: TRBV28
J gene: TRBJ1-2
CDR3 DNA: TGTGCCAGCGGCCCAACGGGCCTTGAGGGCGACTATGGCTACACCTTC
CDR3 protein: CASGPTGLEGDYGYTF

D gene: TRBD1
clone size: few
V gene: TRBV28
J gene: TRBJ1-4
CDR3 DNA: TGTGCCAGCAGTGTCTACAGGGGAGATAATGAAAAACTGTTTTTT
CDR3 protein: CASSVYRGDNEKLFF

D gene: TRBD1
clone size: .
V gene: TRBV18
J gene: TRBJ2-1
CDR3 DNA: TGTGCCAGCTCACGCCAGGGACAGGGAAGTAGCAATGAGCAGTTCTTC
CDR3 protein: CASSRQGQGSSNEQFF

D gene: TRBD2
clone size: .
V gene: TRBV5-1
J gene: TRBJ2-2
CDR3 DNA: TGCGCCAGCAGCTTGGTAGCGGGAACGGTTACCGGGGAGCTGTTTTTT
CDR3 protein: CASSLVAGTVTGELFF

D gene: TRBD1
clone size: .
V gene: TRBV7-2
J gene: TRBJ1-2
CDR3 DNA: TGTGCCAGCAGCTTAGCGAGGCCAGGGGGCGGTGGCTACACCTTC
CDR3 protein: CASSLARPGGGGYTF

D gene: TRBD1
clone size: once
V gene: TRBV27
J gene: TRBJ2-7
CDR3 DNA: TGTGCCAGCAGTGGGACAGGATGGTCCTACGAGCAGTACTTC
CDR3 protein: CASSGTGWSYEQYF

D gene: .
clone size: .
V gene: TRBV3-1/TRBV3-2
J gene: TRBJ1-6
CDR3 DNA: TGTGCCAGCAGCCAAGAATGGGGAGGCACCCTCCACTTT
CDR3 protein: CASSQEWGGTLHF

D gene: .
clone size: .
V gene: TRBV2
J gene: TRBJ1-2
CDR3 DNA: TGTGCCAGCGACCGGGACACGGCCAATGGCTACACCTTC
CDR3 protein: CASDRDTANGYTF

D gene: TRBD1
clone size: .
V gene: TRBV5-1
J gene: TRBJ1-1
CDR3 DNA: TGCGCCAGCAGCTCGGACAGGGTGGTCACTGAAGCTTTCTTT
CDR3 protein: CASSSDRVVTEAFF

D gene: .
clone size: .
V gene: TRBV7-2
J gene: TRBJ1-4
CDR3 DNA: TGTGCCAGCAGCGGTGGACAGTATAATGAAAAACTGTTTTTT
CDR3 protein: CASSGGQYNEKLFF

D gene: .
clone size: .
V gene: TRBV12-5
J gene: TRBJ2-2
CDR3 DNA: TGTGCTAGTGGTTTGGACAGGCTAAGCGGGGAGCTGTTTTTT
CDR3 protein: CASGLDRLSGELFF

D gene: .
clone size: .
V gene: TRBV29-1
J gene: TRBJ1-1
CDR3 DNA: TGCAGCGCCAGGCGAGGGAGGGACCCTGAAGCTTTCTTT
CDR3 protein: CSARRGRDPEAFF

D gene: TRBD1
clone size: .
V gene: TRBV6-5
J gene: TRBJ2-3
CDR3 DNA: TGTGCCAGCACCTTGGACAGGGGCACAGATACGCAGTATTTT
CDR3 protein: CASTLDRGTDTQYF

D gene: TRBD1
clone size: .
V gene: TRBV28
J gene: TRBJ2-3
CDR3 DNA: TGTGCCAGCAGTTCCCCCCTGGGACAGGGGTCTGTAGATACGCAGTATTTT
CDR3 protein: CASSSPLGQGSVDTQYF

D gene: .
clone size: .
V gene: TRBV2
J gene: TRBJ2-5
CDR3 DNA: TGTGCCAGCAGTGGAAGGTTACGGGGTTTCGAGACCCAGTACTTC
CDR3 protein: CASSGRLRGFETQYF

D gene: TRBD1
clone size: .
V gene: TRBV6-5
J gene: TRBJ2-7
CDR3 DNA: TGTGCCAGCAGTCTCGCGGGACAGGGCTCCTACGAGCAGTACTTC
CDR3 protein: CASSLAGQGSYEQYF

D gene: .
clone size: .
V gene: TRBV2
J gene: TRBJ2-5
CDR3 DNA: TGTGCCAGCAGCTCAACGGACAGTACCCAAGAGACCCAGTACTTC
CDR3 protein: CASSSTDSTQETQYF

D gene: TRBD1
clone size: .
V gene: TRBV6-2/TRBV6-3
J gene: TRBJ2-5
CDR3 DNA: TGTGCCAGCAGTTACAGGGGGCCCAGAGAGACCCAGTACTTC
CDR3 protein: CASSYRGPRETQYF

D gene: .
clone size: .
V gene: TRBV7-2
J gene: TRBJ1-1
CDR3 DNA: TGTGCCAGCAGCTTAGGTTACCGACCGGGGGACACTGAAGCTTTCTTT
CDR3 protein: CASSLGYRPGDTEAFF

D gene: .
clone size: once
V gene: TRBV5-1
J gene: TRBJ1-5
CDR3 DNA: TGCGCCAGCAGCTTGGATCCAGACAATCAGCCCCAGCATTTT
CDR3 protein: CASSLDPDNQPQHF

D gene: TRBD2
clone size: .
V gene: TRBV10-1
J gene: TRBJ2-3
CDR3 DNA: TGCGCCAGCAGTGGGACTAGCGGGGGGGCCGGAGATACGCAGTATTTT
CDR3 protein: CASSGTSGGAGDTQYF

D gene: TRBD1
clone size: .
V gene: TRBV10-2
J gene: TRBJ1-2
CDR3 DNA: TGCGCCAGCAGTGGGGACAGGGGCACGTATGGCTACACCTTC
CDR3 protein: CASSGDRGTYGYTF

D gene: TRBD1
clone size: .
V gene: TRBV6-5
J gene: TRBJ2-7
CDR3 DNA: TGTGCCAGTGCTAGGGGGCTGGGGTGGGAGCAGTACTTC
CDR3 protein: CASARGLGWEQYF

D gene: .
clone size: .
V gene: TRBV9
J gene: TRBJ1-1
CDR3 DNA: TGTGCCAGCAGCGTAGGCGGGTCGGGCACTGAAGCTTTCTTT
CDR3 protein: CASSVGGSGTEAFF

D gene: .
clone size: .
V gene: TRBV24-1
J gene: TRBJ2-1
CDR3 DNA: TGTGCCACCAGTGATGTCCGACAGATTGAGCAGTTCTTC
CDR3 protein: CATSDVRQIEQFF

D gene: .
clone size: .
V gene: TRBV2
J gene: TRBJ2-1
CDR3 DNA: TGTGCCAGCAGTGTTCGGGACTTTGGCTCCTACAATGAGCAGTTCTTC
CDR3 protein: CASSVRDFGSYNEQFF

D gene: TRBD1
clone size: once
V gene: TRBV24-1
J gene: TRBJ1-5
CDR3 DNA: TGTGCCACCAGTGATCCGGGACAGGGGGATCAGCCCCAGCATTTT
CDR3 protein: CATSDPGQGDQPQHF

D gene: TRBD1
clone size: .
V gene: TRBV28
J gene: TRBJ2-7
CDR3 DNA: TGTGCCACTAGGGACAGACCCTACGAGCAGTACTTC
CDR3 protein: CATRDRPYEQYF

D gene: .
clone size: .
V gene: TRBV18
J gene: TRBJ1-1
CDR3 DNA: TGTGCCAGCTCACCCCAGCAGGGAAACACTGAAGCTTTCTTT
CDR3 protein: CASSPQQGNTEAFF

D gene: .
clone size: .
V gene: TRBV7-9
J gene: TRBJ1-1
CDR3 DNA: TGTGCCAGCAGCTTGTCGGGAAACACTGAAGCTTTCTTT
CDR3 protein: CASSLSGNTEAFF

D gene: .
clone size: .
V gene: TRBV7-4
J gene: TRBJ1-1
CDR3 DNA: TGTGCCAGCAGCCCAACGAGGAGACCCCGGGACAACAGATCTGAAGCTTTCTTT
CDR3 protein: CASSPTRRPRDNRSEAFF

D gene: TRBD1
clone size: once
V gene: TRBV2
J gene: TRBJ2-2
CDR3 DNA: TGTGCCAGCAGCTACAGGGGCGGGGAGCTGTTTTTT
CDR3 protein: CASSYRGGELFF

D gene: TRBD2
clone size: .
V gene: TRBV6-1
J gene: TRBJ2-7
CDR3 DNA: TGTGCCAGCAGTGGGGTTCTGACTAGCGGCTTCTCCTACGAGCAGTACTTC
CDR3 protein: CASSGVLTSGFSYEQYF

D gene: TRBD1
clone size: .
V gene: TRBV27
J gene: TRBJ1-1
CDR3 DNA: TGTGCCAGCGGACAGGGTATAGGGAACACTGAAGCTTTCTTT
CDR3 protein: CASGQGIGNTEAFF